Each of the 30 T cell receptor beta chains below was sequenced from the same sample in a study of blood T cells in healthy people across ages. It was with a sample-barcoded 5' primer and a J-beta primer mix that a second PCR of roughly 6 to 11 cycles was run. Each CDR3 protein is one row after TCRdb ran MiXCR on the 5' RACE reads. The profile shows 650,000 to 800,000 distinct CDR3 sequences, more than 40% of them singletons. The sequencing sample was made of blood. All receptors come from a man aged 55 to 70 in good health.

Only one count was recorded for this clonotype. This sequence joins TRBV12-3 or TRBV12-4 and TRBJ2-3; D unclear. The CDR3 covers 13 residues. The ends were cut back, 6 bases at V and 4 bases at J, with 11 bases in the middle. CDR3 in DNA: TGTGCCAGCAGCATCGGGTTCGCAGATACGCAGTATTTT. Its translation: CASSIGFADTQYF.

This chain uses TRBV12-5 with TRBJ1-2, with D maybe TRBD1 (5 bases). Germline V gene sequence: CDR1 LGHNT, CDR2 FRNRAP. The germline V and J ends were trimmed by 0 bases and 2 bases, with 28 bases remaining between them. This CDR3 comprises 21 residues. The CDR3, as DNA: TGTGCTAGTGGTTTGGTGGGGCTAGCGGCCTTACGGCCGAGAGGGAACTATGGCTACACCTTC. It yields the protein CASGLVGLAALRPRGNYGYTF.

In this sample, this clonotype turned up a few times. The DNA for the CDR3 is TGCAGTGCTAGTGGGTCTTCTGGGGCCAACGTCCTGACTTTC. This gives the protein CSASGSSGANVLTF. The chain has TRBV20-1 and TRBJ2-6; D unresolved. This CDR3 comprises 14 residues. Germline V CDR1 and CDR2: DFQATT, SNEGSKA (reference sequence). Between the trimmed V and J ends, which lost 3 bases and 1 base, there was a span of 7 bases.

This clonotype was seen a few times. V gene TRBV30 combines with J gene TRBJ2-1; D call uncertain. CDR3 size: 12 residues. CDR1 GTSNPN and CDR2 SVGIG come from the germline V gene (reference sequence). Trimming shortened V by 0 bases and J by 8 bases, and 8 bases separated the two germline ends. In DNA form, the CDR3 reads TGTGCCTGGAGTGTGAGCGTGGATGAGCAGTTCTTC. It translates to CAWSVSVDEQFF.

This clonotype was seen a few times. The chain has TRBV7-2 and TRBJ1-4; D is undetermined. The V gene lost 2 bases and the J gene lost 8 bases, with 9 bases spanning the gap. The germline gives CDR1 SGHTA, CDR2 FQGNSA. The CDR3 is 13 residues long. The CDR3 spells CASSLFSREKLFF. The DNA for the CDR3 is TGTGCCAGCAGCTTATTCAGTAGGGAAAAACTGTTTTTT. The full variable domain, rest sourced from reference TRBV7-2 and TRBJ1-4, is GAGVSQSPSNKVTEKGKDVELRCDPISGHTALYWYRQSLGQGLEFLIYFQGNSAPDKSGLPSDRFSAERTGGSVSTLTIQRTQQEDSAVYLCASSLFSREKLFFGSGTQLSVL.

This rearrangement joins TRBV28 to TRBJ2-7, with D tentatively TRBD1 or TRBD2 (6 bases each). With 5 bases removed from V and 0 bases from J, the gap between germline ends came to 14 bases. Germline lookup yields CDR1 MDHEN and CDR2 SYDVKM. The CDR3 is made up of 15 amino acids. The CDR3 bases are TGTGCCAGCAGTGCGGGACATTCGGGCTCCTACGAGCAGTACTTC. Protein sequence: CASSAGHSGSYEQYF.

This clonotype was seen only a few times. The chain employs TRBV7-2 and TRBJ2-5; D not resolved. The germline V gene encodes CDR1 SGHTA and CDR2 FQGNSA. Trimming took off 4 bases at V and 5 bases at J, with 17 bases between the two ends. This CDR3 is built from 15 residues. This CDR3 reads CASSSMTPNAETQYF. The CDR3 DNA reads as TGTGCCAGCAGCTCCATGACCCCGAACGCGGAGACCCAGTACTTC.

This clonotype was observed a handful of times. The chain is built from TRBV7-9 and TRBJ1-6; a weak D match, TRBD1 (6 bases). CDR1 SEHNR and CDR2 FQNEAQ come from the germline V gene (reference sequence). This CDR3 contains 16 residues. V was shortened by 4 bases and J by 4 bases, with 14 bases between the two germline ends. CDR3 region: CASSSPSDRYNSPLHF. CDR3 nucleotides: TGTGCCAGCAGCTCACCTTCGGACAGATATAATTCACCCCTCCACTTT.

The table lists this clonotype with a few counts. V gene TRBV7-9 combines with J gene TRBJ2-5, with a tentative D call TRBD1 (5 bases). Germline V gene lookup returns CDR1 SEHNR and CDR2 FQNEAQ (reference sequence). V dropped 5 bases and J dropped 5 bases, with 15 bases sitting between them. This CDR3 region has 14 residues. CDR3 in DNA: TGTGCCAGCAGCCCAATAGGGGATCGGGAGACCCAGTACTTC. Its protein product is CASSPIGDRETQYF.

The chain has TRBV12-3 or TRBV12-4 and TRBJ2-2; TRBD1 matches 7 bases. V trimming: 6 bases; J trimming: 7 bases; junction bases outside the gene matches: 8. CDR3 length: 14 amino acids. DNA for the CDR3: TGTGCCAGCAGAATGGGACAGTCCAGCGGGGAGCTGTTTTTT. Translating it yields CASRMGQSSGELFF.

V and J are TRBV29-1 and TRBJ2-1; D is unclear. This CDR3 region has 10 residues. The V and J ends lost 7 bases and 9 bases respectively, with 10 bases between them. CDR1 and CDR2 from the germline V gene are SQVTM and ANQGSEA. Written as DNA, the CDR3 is TGCAGCGCATCACGGGTTGAGCAGTTCTTC. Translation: CSASRVEQFF.

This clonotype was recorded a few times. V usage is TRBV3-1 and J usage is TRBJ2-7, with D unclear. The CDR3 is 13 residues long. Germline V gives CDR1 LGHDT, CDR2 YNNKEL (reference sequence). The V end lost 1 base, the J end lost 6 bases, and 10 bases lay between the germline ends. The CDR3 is CASSQGSLGEQYF. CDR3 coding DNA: TGTGCCAGCAGCCAAGGTTCCCTCGGCGAGCAGTACTTC.

This CDR3 is CSAIGDRLLNEKLFF. CDR3 coding DNA: TGCAGTGCGATTGGGGACCGGCTACTTAATGAAAAACTGTTTTTT. The chain links TRBV20-1 to TRBJ1-4, with D possibly matching TRBD1 (5 bases). This CDR3 is 15 amino acids long. The germline gives CDR1 DFQATT, CDR2 SNEGSKA (reference sequence). Trimming pared 6 bases from V and 4 bases from J, leaving 18 bases between.

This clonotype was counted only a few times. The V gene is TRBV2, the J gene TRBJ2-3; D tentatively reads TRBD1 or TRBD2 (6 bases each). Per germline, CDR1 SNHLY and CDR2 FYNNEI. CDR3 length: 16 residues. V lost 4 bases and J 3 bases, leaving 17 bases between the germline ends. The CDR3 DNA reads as TGTGCCAGCAGTGGCCTAGGGGGACTCAAGACAGATACGCAGTATTTT. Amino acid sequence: CASSGLGGLKTDTQYF.

The CDR3 protein is CASSVVDRVGSPLHF. In DNA, the CDR3 is TGTGCCAGCAGCGTAGTCGACAGGGTAGGTTCACCCCTCCACTTT. V usage is TRBV9 and J usage is TRBJ1-6; 7 bases agree with TRBD1. This CDR3 comprises 15 residues. Looked up from germline, CDR1 is SGDLS and CDR2 is YYNGEE. V shed 0 bases and J 9 bases; nucleotides not matched to a gene: 6.

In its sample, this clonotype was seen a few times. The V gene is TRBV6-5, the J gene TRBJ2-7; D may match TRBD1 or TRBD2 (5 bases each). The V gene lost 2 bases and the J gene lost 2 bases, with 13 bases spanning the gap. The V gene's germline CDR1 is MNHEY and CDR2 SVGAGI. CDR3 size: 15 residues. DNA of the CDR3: TGTGCCAGCAGTTACAGCCGGGACGGTGCCTACGAGCAGTACTTC. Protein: CASSYSRDGAYEQYF.

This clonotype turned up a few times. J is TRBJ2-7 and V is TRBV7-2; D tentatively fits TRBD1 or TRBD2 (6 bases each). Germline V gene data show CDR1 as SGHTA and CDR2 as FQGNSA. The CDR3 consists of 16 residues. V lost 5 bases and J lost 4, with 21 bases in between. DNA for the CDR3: TGTGCCAGCAGCATCCATATGTCCGGGGGCGCGTACGAGCAGTACTTC. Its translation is CASSIHMSGGAYEQYF.

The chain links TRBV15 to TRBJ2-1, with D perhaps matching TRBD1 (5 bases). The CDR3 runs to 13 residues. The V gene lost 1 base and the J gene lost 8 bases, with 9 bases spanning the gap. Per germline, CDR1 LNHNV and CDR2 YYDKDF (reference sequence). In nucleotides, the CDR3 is TGTGCCACCAGCAGAGGCAGGGATCATGAGCAGTTCTTC. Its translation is CATSRGRDHEQFF.

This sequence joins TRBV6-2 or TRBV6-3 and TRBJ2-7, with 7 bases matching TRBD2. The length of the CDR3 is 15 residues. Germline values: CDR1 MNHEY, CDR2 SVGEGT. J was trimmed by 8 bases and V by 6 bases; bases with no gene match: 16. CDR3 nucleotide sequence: TGTGCCAGCAGCCTTCTAGCGGAGAAGGCTACGCAGCAGTACTTC. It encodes CASSLLAEKATQQYF.

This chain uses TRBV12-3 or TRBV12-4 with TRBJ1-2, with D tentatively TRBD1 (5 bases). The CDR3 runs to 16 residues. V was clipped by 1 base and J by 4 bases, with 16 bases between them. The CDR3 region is CASSLGPGEGGYGYTF. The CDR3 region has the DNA TGTGCCAGCAGTTTAGGCCCGGGGGAGGGCGGCTATGGCTACACCTTC.

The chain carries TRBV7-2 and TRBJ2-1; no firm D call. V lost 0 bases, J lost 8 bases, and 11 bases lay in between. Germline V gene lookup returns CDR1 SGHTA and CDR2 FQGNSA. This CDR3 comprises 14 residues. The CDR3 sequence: CASSLALLEHEQFF. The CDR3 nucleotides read TGTGCCAGCAGCTTAGCGCTTTTGGAACATGAGCAGTTCTTC.

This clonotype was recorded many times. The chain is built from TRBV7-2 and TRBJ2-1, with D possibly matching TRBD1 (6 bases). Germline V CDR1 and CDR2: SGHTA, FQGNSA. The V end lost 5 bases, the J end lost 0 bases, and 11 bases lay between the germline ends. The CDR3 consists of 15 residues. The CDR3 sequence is CASSLDRSSYNEQFF. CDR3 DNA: TGTGCCAGCAGCCTAGACAGGAGCTCCTACAATGAGCAGTTCTTC.

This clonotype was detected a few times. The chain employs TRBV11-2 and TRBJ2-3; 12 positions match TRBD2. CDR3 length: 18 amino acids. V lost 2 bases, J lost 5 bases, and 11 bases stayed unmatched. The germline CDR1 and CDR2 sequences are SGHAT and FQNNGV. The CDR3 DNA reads TGTGCCAGCAGCTTACGAGTCCTAGCGGGGGGGCTTAAAGATACGCAGTATTTT. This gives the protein CASSLRVLAGGLKDTQYF.

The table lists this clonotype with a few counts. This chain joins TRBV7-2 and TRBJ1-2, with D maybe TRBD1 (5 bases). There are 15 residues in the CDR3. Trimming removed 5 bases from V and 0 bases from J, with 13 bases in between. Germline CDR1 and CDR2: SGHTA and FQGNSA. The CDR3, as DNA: TGTGCCAGCAGCCTTCGGACACGAGCTAACTATGGCTACACCTTC. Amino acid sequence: CASSLRTRANYGYTF.

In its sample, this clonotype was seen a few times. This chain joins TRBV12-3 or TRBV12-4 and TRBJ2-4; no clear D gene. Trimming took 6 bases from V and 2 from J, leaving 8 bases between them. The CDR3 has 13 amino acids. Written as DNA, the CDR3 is TGTGCCAGCAGCTCTGTGCCCAAAAACATTCAGTACTTC. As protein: CASSSVPKNIQYF.

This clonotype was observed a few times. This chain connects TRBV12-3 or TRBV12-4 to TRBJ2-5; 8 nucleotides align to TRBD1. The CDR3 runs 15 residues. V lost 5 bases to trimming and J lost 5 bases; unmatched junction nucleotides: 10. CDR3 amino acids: CASSTGTGGWETQYF. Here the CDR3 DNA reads TGTGCCAGCAGTACCGGGACAGGAGGATGGGAGACCCAGTACTTC.

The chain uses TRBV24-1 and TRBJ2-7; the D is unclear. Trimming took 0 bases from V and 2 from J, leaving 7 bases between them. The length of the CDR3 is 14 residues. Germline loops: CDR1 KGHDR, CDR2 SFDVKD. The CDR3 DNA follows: TGTGCCACCAGTGATTTGCGGCGACCCTACGAGCAGTACTTC. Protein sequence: CATSDLRRPYEQYF.

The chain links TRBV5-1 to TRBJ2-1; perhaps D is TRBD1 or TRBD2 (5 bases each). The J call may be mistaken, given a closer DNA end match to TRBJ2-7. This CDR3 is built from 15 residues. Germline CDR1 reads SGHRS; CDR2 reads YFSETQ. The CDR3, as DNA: TGCGCCAGCAGCCTAAACCAGGGAGAGAACAATGAGCAGTACTTC. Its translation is CASSLNQGENNEQYF.

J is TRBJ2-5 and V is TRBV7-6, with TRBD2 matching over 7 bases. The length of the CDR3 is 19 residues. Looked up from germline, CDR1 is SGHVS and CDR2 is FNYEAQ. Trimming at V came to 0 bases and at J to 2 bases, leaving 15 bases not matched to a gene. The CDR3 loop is CASSLAILRGGGHQETQYF. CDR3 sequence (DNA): TGTGCCAGCAGCTTAGCGATTTTGCGCGGGGGTGGGCATCAAGAGACCCAGTACTTC.

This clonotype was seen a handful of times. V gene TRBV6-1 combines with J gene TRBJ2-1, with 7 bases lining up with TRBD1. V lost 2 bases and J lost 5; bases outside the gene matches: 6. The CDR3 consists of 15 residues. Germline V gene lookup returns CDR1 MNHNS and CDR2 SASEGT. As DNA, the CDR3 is TGTGCCAGCAGTGAACCAGGGACAGCAGACAATGAGCAGTTCTTC. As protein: CASSEPGTADNEQFF.